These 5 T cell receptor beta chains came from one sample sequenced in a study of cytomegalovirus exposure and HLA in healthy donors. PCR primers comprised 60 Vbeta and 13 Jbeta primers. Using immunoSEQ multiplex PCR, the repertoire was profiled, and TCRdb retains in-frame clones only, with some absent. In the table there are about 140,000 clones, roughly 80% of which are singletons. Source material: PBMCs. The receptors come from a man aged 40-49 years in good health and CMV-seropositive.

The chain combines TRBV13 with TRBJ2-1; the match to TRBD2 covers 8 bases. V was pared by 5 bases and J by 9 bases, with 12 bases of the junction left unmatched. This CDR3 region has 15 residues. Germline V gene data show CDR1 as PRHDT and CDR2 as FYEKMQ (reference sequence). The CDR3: CASSTRTSSGGEQFF. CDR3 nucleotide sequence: TGTGCCAGCAGCACCCGGACTAGCAGTGGTGGTGAGCAGTTCTTC.

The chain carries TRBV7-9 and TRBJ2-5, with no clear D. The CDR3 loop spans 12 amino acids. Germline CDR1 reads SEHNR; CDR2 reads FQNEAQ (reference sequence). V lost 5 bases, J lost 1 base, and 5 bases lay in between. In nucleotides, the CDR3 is TGTGCCAGCAGCCCCAGCCAAGAGACCCAGTACTTC. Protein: CASSPSQETQYF.

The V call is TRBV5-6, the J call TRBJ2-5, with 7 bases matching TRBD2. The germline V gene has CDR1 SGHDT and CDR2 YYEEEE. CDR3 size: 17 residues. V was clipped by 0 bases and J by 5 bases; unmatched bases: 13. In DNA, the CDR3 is TGTGCCAGCAGCTTGGCTACCATTGCCCCCGGGGGGGAGACCCAGTACTTC. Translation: CASSLATIAPGGETQYF.

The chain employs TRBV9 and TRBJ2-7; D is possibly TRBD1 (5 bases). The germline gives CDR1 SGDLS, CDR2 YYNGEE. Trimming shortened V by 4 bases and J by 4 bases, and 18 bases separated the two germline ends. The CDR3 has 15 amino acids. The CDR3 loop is CASSFGATPLYEQYF. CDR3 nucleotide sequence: TGTGCCAGCAGCTTTGGGGCTACCCCTTTATACGAGCAGTACTTC.

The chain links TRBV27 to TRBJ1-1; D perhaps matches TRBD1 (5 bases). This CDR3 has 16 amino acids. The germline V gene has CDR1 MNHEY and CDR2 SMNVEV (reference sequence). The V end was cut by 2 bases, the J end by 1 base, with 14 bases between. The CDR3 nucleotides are TGTGCCAGCAGTTTAATGGGAATCGGGGGGAACACTGAAGCTTTCTTT. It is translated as CASSLMGIGGNTEAFF.